This T cell receptor beta chain comes out of a study of T cells in Graves' hyperthyroidism and ophthalmopathy. For the study at large: Peripheral blood draws took place at initial diagnosis, ahead of any treatment. Study results and caveats: Within blood appeared most thyroid clonotypes that had expanded above 0.001. The model predicted ophthalmopathy a median around 6.5 months before onset.

This CDR3 is built from 13 residues. V lost 8 bases and J 1 base, leaving 8 bases between the germline ends. A patient was excluded if there was uncontrolled infection, other autoimmune disease, pregnancy or lactation. This clonotype has ten or more counts. What it recognizes is unknown. What was amplified from RNA transcripts were TCR beta CDR3 regions. During a first-round RT-PCR of the TCR CDR3, the HTBI primer set was used. TCRdb reprocessed the multiplex PCR reads with MiXCR, giving one entry per CDR3 protein. The table includes around 390,000 distinct CDR3 sequences, 13% to 15% detected once. The chain carries TRBV12-3 or TRBV12-4 and TRBJ2-2; D remains ambiguous. The TCR originated in a woman aged 25 to 39 with Graves' ophthalmopathy. The sequenced material came from blood. The CDR3: CASGPGNTGELFF. As DNA, the CDR3 is TGTGCCAGCGGTCCGGGGAACACCGGGGAGCTGTTTTTT.